This TCR beta chain was obtained from a study of shared T cell receptors in the human thymus. Only in-frame clones appear in the TCRdb table, and some are missing; sequencing was by immunoSEQ multiplex PCR. Of 550,000 to 800,000 clones listed, approximately 85% are singletons. The sample also formed part of further work on human thymus T cells. This second report adds: Thymus tissue was removed during corrective cardiac surgery.

Sequenced: thymocytes. The TCR sequence derives from a girl under two years old with a congenital heart defect.

In DNA form, the CDR3 reads TGTGCCAGCGTTCCCAGGGGGCAAAACACTGAAGCTTTCTTT. As protein: CASVPRGQNTEAFF. This chain connects TRBV27 to TRBJ1-1, with 8 bases identical to TRBD1. Germline values: CDR1 MNHEY, CDR2 SMNVEV (reference sequence). The CDR3 sequence is 14 residues long. V was clipped by 8 bases and J by 2 bases; unmatched bases: 7.